The entry below gives a single T cell receptor beta chain sequence along with its context. What it binds is unknown. Source study methods: Because ImmunoSEQ provided only junction sequences with no quality scores, the filtering differed. Assay used: immunoSEQ multiplex PCR; TCRdb lists only in-frame clones, some missing. V and J calls and clone size are copied from that table; D and trimming were computed from the DNA. The sample carries millions of clones, roughly nine tenths recorded once. The entry originates in a study of shared clonotypes between healthy human individuals. Regarding the study as a whole: Non-shared clonotypes displayed generation probabilities falling below those of clonotypes present in all four donors.

After removal of 0 bases from V and 5 bases from J, the junction contained 4 bases not matched to a gene. Germline loops: CDR1 KGHSH, CDR2 LQKENI. CDR3 length: 14 residues. The J gene is TRBJ2-7, the V gene TRBV18; 7 nucleotides line up with TRBD1. The sequence came from a man aged 18-30 years in good health. Sequences were obtained from naive CD4+ T cells sorted from blood. This sample's subset: CD45RA+ positively selected. CDR3 coding DNA: TGTGCCAGCTCACCACCTCCACAGGGGAACGAGCAGTACTTC. It translates to CASSPPPQGNEQYF.